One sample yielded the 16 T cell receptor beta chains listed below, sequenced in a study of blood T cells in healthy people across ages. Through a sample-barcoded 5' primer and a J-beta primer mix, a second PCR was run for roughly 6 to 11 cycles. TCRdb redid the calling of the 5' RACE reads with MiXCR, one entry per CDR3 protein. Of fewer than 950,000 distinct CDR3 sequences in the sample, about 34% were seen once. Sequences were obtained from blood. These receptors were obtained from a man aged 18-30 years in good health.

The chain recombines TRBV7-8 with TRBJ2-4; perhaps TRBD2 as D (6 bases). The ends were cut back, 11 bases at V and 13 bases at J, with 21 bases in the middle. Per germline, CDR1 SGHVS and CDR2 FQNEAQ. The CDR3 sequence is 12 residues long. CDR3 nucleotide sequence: TGTGCCGGGGAGGAACCCGGAGAGGAGCAGTACTTC. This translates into CAGEEPGEEQYF.

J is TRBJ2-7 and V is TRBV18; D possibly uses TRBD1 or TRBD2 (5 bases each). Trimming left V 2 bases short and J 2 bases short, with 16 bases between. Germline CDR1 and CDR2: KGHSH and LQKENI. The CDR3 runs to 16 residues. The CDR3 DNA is TGTGCCAGCTCACCAAACCCAGGGACCCGAACCTACGAGCAGTACTTC. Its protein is CASSPNPGTRTYEQYF.

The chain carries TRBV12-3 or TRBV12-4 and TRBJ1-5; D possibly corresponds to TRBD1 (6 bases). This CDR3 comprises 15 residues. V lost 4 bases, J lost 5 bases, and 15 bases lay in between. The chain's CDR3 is CASSSRRGRDQPQHF. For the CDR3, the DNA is TGTGCCAGCAGTTCCCGCCGGGGGCGGGATCAGCCCCAGCATTTT.

The CDR3 nucleotides read TGTGCCAGCAGCTTAAGGGTCAGCCCAGATACGCAGTATTTT. This translates into CASSLRVSPDTQYF. The V call is TRBV7-3, the J call TRBJ2-3; D unclear. Germline V gives CDR1 SGHTA, CDR2 FQGTGA. The V end was cut by 1 base, the J end by 4 bases, with 9 bases between. There are 14 residues in the CDR3.

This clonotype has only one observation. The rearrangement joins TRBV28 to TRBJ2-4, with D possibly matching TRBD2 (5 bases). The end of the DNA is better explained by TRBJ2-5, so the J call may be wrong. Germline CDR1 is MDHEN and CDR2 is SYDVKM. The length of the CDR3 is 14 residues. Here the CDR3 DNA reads TGTGCCAGCAGTTTATGGCCTAGCCGAGAGACCCAGTACTTC. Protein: CASSLWPSRETQYF.

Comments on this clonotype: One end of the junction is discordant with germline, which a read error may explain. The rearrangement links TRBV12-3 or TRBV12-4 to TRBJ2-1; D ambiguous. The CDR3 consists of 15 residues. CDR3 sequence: CASSHPRSSYNGQFF. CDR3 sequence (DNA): TGTGCCAGCAGTCACCCCAGGAGCTCCTACAATGGGCAGTTCTTC.

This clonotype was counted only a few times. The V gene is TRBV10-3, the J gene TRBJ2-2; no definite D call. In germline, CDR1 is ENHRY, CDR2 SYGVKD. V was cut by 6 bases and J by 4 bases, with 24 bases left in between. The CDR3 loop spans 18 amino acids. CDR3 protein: CAIRPALVAASSTGELFF. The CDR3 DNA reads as TGTGCCATCAGACCAGCCCTCGTCGCAGCCTCAAGCACCGGGGAGCTGTTTTTT.

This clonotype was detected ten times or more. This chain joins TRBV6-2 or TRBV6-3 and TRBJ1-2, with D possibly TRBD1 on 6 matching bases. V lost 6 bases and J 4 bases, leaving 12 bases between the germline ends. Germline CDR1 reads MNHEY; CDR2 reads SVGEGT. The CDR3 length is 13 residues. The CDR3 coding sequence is TGTGCCAGCAGCTCGGACAGCCTCTATGGCTACACCTTC. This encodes CASSSDSLYGYTF.

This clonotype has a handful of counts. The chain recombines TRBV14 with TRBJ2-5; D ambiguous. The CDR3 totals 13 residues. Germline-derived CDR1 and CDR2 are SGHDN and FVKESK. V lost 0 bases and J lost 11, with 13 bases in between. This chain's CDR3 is CASSQDFRNEQYF. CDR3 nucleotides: TGTGCCAGCAGCCAAGATTTTAGGAATGAGCAGTACTTC. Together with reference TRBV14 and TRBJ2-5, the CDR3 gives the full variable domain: EAGVTQFPSHSVIEKGQTVTLRCDPISGHDNLYWYRRVMGKEIKFLLHFVKESKQDESGMPNNRFLAERTGGTYSTLKVQPAELEDSGVYFCASSQDFRNEQYFGPGTRLLVL.

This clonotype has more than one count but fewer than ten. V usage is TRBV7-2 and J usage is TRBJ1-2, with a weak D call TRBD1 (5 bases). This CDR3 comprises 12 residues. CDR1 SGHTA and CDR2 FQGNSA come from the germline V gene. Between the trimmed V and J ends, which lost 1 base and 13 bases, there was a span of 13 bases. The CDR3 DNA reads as TGTGCCAGCAGCTTAGACGACAGAGCCGTCACCTTC. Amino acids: CASSLDDRAVTF.

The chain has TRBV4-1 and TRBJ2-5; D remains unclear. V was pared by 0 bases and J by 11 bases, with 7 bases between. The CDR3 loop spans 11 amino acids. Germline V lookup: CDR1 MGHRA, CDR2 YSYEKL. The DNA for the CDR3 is TGCGCCAGCAGCCAAGACGGTGAGCAGTACTTC. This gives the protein CASSQDGEQYF.

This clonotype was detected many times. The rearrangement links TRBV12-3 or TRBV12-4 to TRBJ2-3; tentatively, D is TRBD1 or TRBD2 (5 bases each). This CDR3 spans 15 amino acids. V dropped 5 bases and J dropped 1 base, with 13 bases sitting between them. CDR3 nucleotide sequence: TGTGCCAGCAGTCACCGAGGGGCTGGCACAGATACGCAGTATTTT. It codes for CASSHRGAGTDTQYF.

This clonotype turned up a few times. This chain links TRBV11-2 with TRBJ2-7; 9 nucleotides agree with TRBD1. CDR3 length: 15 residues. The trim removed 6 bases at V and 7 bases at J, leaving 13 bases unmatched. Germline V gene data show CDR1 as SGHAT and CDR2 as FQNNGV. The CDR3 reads CASRLTGGIGHEQYF. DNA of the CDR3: TGTGCCAGCAGACTGACAGGGGGAATCGGGCATGAGCAGTACTTC.

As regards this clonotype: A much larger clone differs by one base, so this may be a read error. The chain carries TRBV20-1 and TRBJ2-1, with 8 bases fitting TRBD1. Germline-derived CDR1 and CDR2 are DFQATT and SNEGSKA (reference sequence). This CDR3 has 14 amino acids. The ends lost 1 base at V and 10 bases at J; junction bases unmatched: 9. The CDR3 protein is CSARVGAGGNEQFF. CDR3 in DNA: TGCAGTGCTAGAGTGGGGGCAGGGGGCAACGAGCAGTTCTTC.

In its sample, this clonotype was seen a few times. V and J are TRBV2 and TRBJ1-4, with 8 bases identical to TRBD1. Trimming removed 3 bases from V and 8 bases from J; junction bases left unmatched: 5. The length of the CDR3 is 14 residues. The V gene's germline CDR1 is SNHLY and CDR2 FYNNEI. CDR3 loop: CASSEPGGEEKLFF. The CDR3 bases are TGTGCCAGCAGTGAGCCAGGGGGCGAAGAAAAACTGTTTTTT.

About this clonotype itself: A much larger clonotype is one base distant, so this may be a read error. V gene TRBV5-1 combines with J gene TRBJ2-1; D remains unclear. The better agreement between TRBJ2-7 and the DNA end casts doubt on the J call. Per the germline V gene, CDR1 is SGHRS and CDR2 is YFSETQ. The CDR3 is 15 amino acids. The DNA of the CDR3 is TGCGCCAGCAGCTCCGGTTCCCAGACCTACAATGAGCAGTACTTC. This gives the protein CASSSGSQTYNEQYF.